Following are 11 T cell receptor beta chains from one sample sequenced in a study of blood T cell repertoires in COVID-19 (dated by TCRdb to about 2020). To prepare the library, the immunoSEQ multiplex PCR assay was applied. TCRdb limited this immuneACCESS table to in-frame rearrangements with V and J called. A share of clones is missing; checked studies link under half to unresolved V genes, and the rest is unexplained. The sample table holds about 56,000 clones, of which approximately 92% were seen once. The ten largest clones add up to 43% of the sample. Sequenced input: peripheral blood. These receptors all stem from an older woman with COVID-19, enrolled during active disease.

This chain links TRBV18 with TRBJ1-2; D not resolved. With 2 bases removed from V and 4 bases from J, the gap between germline ends came to 11 bases. The CDR3 spans 14 residues. Germline CDR1 is KGHSH and CDR2 is LQKENI. The CDR3 is CASSPLRDLYGYTF. CDR3 sequence (DNA): TGTGCCAGCTCACCATTACGGGATCTCTATGGCTACACCTTC.

The chain recombines TRBV10-3 with TRBJ1-1; TRBD1 matches 7 bases. The V gene end was trimmed by 5 bases and the J gene end by 0 bases; junction bases not matched to a gene: 6. The CDR3 totals 15 residues. Germline CDR1 is ENHRY and CDR2 is SYGVKD. The CDR3 here is CAISWTGEMNTEAFF. In nucleotides, the CDR3 is TGTGCCATCAGTTGGACAGGAGAAATGAACACTGAAGCTTTCTTT.

The rearrangement joins TRBV21-1 to TRBJ2-7; TRBD2 is the table's D call and was not checked against the DNA. TRBV21-1 is noted as a pseudogene. This CDR3 has 14 residues. The CDR3 is CASSETSGRYEQYF. The CDR3 region has the DNA TGTGCCAGCAGCGAGACTAGCGGGAGGTACGAGCAGTACTTC.

The chain carries TRBV7-9 and TRBJ1-5, with 9 nucleotides matching TRBD1. Looked up from germline, CDR1 is SEHNR and CDR2 is FQNEAQ (reference sequence). This CDR3 has 16 residues. V lost 1 base to trimming and J lost 2 bases; unmatched junction nucleotides: 3. DNA for the CDR3: TGTGCCAGCAGCTTAGGGGGACAGGGCGGCAATCAGCCCCAGCATTTT. Protein product: CASSLGGQGGNQPQHF.

This clone was counted once. The chain combines TRBV7-2 with TRBJ1-5; perhaps TRBD1 as D (6 bases). There are 14 residues in the CDR3. Trimming shortened V by 5 bases and J by 5 bases, and 13 bases separated the two germline ends. CDR1 SGHTA and CDR2 FQGNSA come from the germline V gene. CDR3 loop: CASSNRDKYQPQHF. DNA of the CDR3: TGTGCCAGCAGCAACCGGGACAAATATCAGCCCCAGCATTTT.

This clone has only one observation. This chain links TRBV15 with TRBJ1-5; 9 bases fit TRBD1. CDR3 length: 14 amino acids. Trimming cost V 3 bases and J 4 bases; bases outside gene matches: 1. Per the germline V gene, CDR1 is LNHNV and CDR2 is YYDKDF (reference sequence). As DNA, the CDR3 is TGTGCCACCAGCAGGGACAGGGGTAATCAGCCCCAGCATTTT. This codes for CATSRDRGNQPQHF.

The chain has TRBV29-1 and TRBJ2-5; TRBD1 matches 7 bases. Germline CDR1 SQVTM, CDR2 ANQGSEA. CDR3 length: 13 amino acids. J was trimmed by 2 bases and V by 6 bases; bases with no gene match: 6. The CDR3 here is CSVHRGLQETQYF. CDR3 sequence (DNA): TGCAGCGTCCATAGGGGGCTACAAGAGACCCAGTACTTC.

The chain combines TRBV29-1 with TRBJ1-2, with TRBD1 matching 10 bases. The germline CDR1 and CDR2 sequences are SQVTM and ANQGSEA. The J segment lost 3 bases and the V segment lost 0 bases, leaving 10 bases of the junction unmatched. The CDR3 length is 17 residues. CDR3 residues: CSVEDSDRGPFHYGYTF. CDR3 DNA: TGCAGCGTTGAAGATAGTGACAGGGGGCCCTTCCACTATGGCTACACCTTC.

The rearrangement joins TRBV30 to TRBJ2-7; 7 nucleotides match TRBD1. CDR1 GTSNPN and CDR2 SVGIG come from the germline V gene (reference sequence). This CDR3 region has 13 residues. With 1 base clipped from V and 2 bases from J, the junction kept 2 bases outside the gene matches. In DNA, the CDR3 is TGTGCCTGGAGTGAAGGACAGGCCTACGAGCAGTACTTC. As protein: CAWSEGQAYEQYF.

The rearrangement links TRBV29-1 to TRBJ2-5, with 8 bases identical to TRBD1. J gave up 2 bases and V 6 bases, and 8 bases lay outside the gene matches. Germline assignment: CDR1 SQVTM and CDR2 ANQGSEA. This CDR3 is 14 amino acids long. CDR3 amino acids: CSVAGRGPQETQYF. The CDR3 nucleotides read TGCAGCGTCGCCGGCAGGGGGCCTCAAGAGACCCAGTACTTC.

The V gene is TRBV28, the J gene TRBJ1-6; tentative D call: TRBD1 (6 bases). Looked up from germline, CDR1 is MDHEN and CDR2 is SYDVKM. The germline V and J ends were trimmed by 7 bases and 8 bases, with 9 bases remaining between them. The CDR3 loop spans 12 amino acids. This chain's CDR3 is CASNPGDSPLHF. For the CDR3, the DNA is TGTGCCAGCAATCCAGGGGATTCACCCCTCCACTTT.